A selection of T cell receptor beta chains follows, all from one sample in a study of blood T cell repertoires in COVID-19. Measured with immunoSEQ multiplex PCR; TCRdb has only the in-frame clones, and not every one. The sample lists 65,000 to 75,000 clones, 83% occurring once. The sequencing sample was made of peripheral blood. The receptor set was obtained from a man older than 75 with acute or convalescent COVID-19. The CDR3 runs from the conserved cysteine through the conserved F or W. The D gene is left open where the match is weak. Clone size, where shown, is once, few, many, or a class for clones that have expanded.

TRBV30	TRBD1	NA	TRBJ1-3	TGTGCCTGGAGAATGGGACAGGGGGTAGACACCATATATTTT	CAWRMGQGVDTIYF
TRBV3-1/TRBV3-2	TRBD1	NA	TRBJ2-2	TGTGCCAGCAGCCGTCGGCATCCGGGACAGGGGCGTGTAAACACCGGGGAGCTGTTTTTT	CASSRRHPGQGRVNTGELFF
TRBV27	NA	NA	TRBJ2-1	TGTGCCAGCAGTTTAAATGCAGGGTCCAGCTCCTACAATGAGCAGTTCTTC	CASSLNAGSSSYNEQFF
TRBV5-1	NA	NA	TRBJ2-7	TGCGCCAGCAGCCCCTCGGGGGGCAGAGAGCAGTACTTC	CASSPSGGREQYF
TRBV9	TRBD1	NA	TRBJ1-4	TGTGCCAGCAGCGTAGGACAGGGGGTGTCAGCTGAAAAACTGTTTTTT	CASSVGQGVSAEKLFF
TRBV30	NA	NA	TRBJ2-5	TGTGCCTGGAGTAAGAAAGCCGATGCTTCAGAGACCCAGTACTTC	CAWSKKADASETQYF
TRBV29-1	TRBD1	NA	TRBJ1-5	TGCAGCGTTGGGACAGGGTCGCAGCCCCAGCATTTT	CSVGTGSQPQHF
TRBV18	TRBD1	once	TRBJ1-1	TGTGCCAGCTCACCCATGTACTCGCCCTTAGGGGGCTCTGAAGCTTTCTTT	CASSPMYSPLGGSEAFF
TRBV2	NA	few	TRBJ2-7	TGTGCCAGCAGTGTACTCAACGAGCAGTACTTC	CASSVLNEQYF
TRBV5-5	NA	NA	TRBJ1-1	TGTGCCAGCAGCTTGAGAACAGGCCCTACTGAAGCTTTCTTT	CASSLRTGPTEAFF
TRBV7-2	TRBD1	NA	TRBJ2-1	TGTGCCAGCCTAATGGGACAGGGGCGCTACAATGAGCAGTTCTTC	CASLMGQGRYNEQFF
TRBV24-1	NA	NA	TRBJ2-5	TGTGCCACCAGTGCCCCAGAGGGACTTCAAAGTGGGGAGACCCAGTACTTC	CATSAPEGLQSGETQYF
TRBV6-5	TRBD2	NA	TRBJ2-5	TGTGCCAGCAGTTACGAGCGGGGGGGAGAGACCCAGTACTTC	CASSYERGGETQYF
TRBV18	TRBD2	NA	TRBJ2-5	TGTGCCAGCTCCTACACGGGGGGGCAAGAGACCCAGTACTTC	CASSYTGGQETQYF
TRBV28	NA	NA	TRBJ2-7	TGTGCCAGCAGGGCAAGCTCCTACGAGCAGTACTTC	CASRASSYEQYF
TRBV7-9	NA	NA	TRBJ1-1	TGTGCCAGCAGCCCCCCGGTACCGAACACTGAAGCTTTCTTT	CASSPPVPNTEAFF
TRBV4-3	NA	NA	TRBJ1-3	TGCGCCAGCAGCCAGACGTCCGGGGACTCTGGAAACACCATATATTTT	CASSQTSGDSGNTIYF
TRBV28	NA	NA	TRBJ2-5	TGTGCCAGCAGTTTTGAGGCAGGGCGGACCCAGTACTTC	CASSFEAGRTQYF
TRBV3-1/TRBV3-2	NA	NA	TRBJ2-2	TGTGCCAGCAGCCAAAATAGCGCGAACACCGGGGAGCTGTTTTTT	CASSQNSANTGELFF
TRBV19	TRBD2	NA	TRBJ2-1	TGTGCCAGTAGTGTTACTAGCGGGGTCTACAATGAGCAGTTCTTC	CASSVTSGVYNEQFF
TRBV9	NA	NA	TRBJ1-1	TGTGCCAGCAGCGCCACAGTGAACACTGAAGCTTTCTTT	CASSATVNTEAFF
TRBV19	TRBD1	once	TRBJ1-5	TGTGCCAGTAGGCGAACAGGGGATAGCAATCAGCCCCAGCATTTT	CASRRTGDSNQPQHF
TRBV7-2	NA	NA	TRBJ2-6	TGTGCCAGCATCCTGGGGCATCCAGCTATTGGGGCCAACGTCCTGACTTTC	CASILGHPAIGANVLTF
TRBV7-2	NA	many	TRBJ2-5	TGTGCCAGCAGCTTAACACTCGAGGCCCAGTACTTC	CASSLTLEAQYF
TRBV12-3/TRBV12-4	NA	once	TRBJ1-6	TGTGCCAGCGGAGTTCGACGGAATTCACCCCTCCACTTT	CASGVRRNSPLHF
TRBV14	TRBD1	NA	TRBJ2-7	TGTGCCAGCAGCAGAGCTGGACAGGGGTCCTACGAGCAGTACTTC	CASSRAGQGSYEQYF
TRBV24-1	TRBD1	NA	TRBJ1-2	TGTGCCACCAGTGACGTCCCGGGACAGGGTTCCGGCTATGGCTACACCTTC	CATSDVPGQGSGYGYTF
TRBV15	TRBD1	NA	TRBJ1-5	TGTGCCACCAGCAGAGAGGGACAGAGCTATAGCAATCAGCCCCAGCATTTT	CATSREGQSYSNQPQHF
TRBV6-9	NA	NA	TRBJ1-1	TGTGCCAGCAGTTACAGGGTCCCCTTACTGAACACTGAAGCTTTCTTT	CASSYRVPLLNTEAFF
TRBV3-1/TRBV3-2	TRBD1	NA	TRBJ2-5	TGTGCCAGCAGCCGCTCTGGACAGGGGCAAGAGACCCAGTACTTC	CASSRSGQGQETQYF
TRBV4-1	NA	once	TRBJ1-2	TGCGCCAGCAGCCAAGGGACGCAGGGGACCTATGGCTACACCTTC	CASSQGTQGTYGYTF
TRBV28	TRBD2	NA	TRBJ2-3	TGTGCCAGCAGTTTTAACGGGGGGGCCTGGGGCACAGATACGCAGTATTTT	CASSFNGGAWGTDTQYF
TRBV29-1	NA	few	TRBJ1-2	TGCAGCGTTGTAGCCAGGGCCGGCTATGGCTACACCTTC	CSVVARAGYGYTF
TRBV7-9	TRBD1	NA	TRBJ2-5	TGTGCCAGCAGCTCCTATTTCACGACAGGGGGTTCAGGAGAGACCCAGTACTTC	CASSSYFTTGGSGETQYF
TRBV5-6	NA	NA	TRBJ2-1	TGTGCCAGCAGCTTGTCGGGGTTCTCCTACAATGAGCAGTTCTTC	CASSLSGFSYNEQFF
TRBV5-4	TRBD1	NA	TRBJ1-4	TGTGCCAGCAGCTCCGGGACAGCTAATGAAAAACTGTTTTTT	CASSSGTANEKLFF
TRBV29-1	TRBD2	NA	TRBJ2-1	TGCAGCGTTGGGGAGGGTAGCGGGCATTCCTACAATGAGCAGTTCTTC	CSVGEGSGHSYNEQFF
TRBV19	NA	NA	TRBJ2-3	TGTGCCTTGAGGGAGGACTGCGATTATTTT	CALREDCDYF
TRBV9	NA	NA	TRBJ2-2	TGTGCCAGCAGCGTAGTTGGCTCCGGGGAGCTGTTTTTT	CASSVVGSGELFF
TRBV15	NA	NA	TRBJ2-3	TGTGCCACCAGCAGGCTAACAAAGGCGGGGTACACAGATACGCAGTATTTT	CATSRLTKAGYTDTQYF